The clone carrying this TCR beta chain came up many times. The CDR3 is 15 residues long. The germline gives CDR1 LNHDA, CDR2 SQIVND (reference sequence). V trimming: 3 bases; J trimming: 4 bases; junction bases outside the gene matches: 6. Active ophthalmopathy (CAS at least 3, NOSPECS at least 4), lasting under 3 months. Exclusion criteria comprised other autoimmune diseases, uncontrolled infections, pregnancy or lactation in patients. PBMCs came from 7.5 to 10 ml of fresh peripheral blood. The authors amplified TCR beta CDR3 regions from RNA transcripts. An opening RT-PCR round employed HTBI primers and preceded a second-round multiplex PCR. Each CDR3 protein is one row after TCRdb ran MiXCR on the multiplex PCR reads. The sample lists 500,000 to 800,000 distinct CDR3 sequences; about 38% were seen once. These data originate in a study of Graves' ophthalmopathy and Graves' hyperthyroidism.

This rearrangement joins TRBV19 to TRBJ2-5, with 9 bases that match TRBD2. This receptor was taken from an adult man with Graves' ophthalmopathy. Sequenced input: peripheral blood. The CDR3 bases are TGTGCCAGTAGTATCTCCGGACTAGCGATAGAGACCCAGTACTTC. It specifies CASSISGLAIETQYF.